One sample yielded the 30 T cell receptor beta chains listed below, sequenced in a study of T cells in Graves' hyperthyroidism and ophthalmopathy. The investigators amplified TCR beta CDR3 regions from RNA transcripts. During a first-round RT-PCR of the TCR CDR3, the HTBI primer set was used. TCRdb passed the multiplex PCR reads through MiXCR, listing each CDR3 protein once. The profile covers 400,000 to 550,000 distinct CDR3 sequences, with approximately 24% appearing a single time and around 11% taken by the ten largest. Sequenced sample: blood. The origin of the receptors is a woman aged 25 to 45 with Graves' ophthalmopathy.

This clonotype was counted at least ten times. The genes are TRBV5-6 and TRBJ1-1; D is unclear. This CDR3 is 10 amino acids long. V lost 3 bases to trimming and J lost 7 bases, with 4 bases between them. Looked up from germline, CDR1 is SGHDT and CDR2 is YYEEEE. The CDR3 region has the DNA TGTGCCAGCAGCTCCCTTGAAGCTTTCTTT. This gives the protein CASSSLEAFF.

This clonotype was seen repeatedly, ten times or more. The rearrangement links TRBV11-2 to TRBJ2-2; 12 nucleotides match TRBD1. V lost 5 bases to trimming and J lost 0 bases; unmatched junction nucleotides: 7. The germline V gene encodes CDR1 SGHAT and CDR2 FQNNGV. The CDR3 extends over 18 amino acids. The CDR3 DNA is TGTGCCAGCAGCGGATGGGACAGGGGGCGACCGAACACCGGGGAGCTGTTTTTT. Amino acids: CASSGWDRGRPNTGELFF.

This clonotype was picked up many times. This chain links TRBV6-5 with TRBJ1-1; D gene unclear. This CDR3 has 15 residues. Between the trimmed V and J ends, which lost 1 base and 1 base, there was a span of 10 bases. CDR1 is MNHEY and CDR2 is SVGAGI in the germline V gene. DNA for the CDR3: TGTGCCAGCAGTTACTTAGGTCGGGAGAACACTGAAGCTTTCTTT. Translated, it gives CASSYLGRENTEAFF.

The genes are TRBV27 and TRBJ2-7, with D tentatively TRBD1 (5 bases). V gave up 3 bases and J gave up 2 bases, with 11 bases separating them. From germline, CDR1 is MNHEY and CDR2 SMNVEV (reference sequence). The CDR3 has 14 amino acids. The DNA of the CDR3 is TGTGCCAGCAGTTTTAGGGGTCGGGCCTACGAGCAGTACTTC. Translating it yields CASSFRGRAYEQYF.

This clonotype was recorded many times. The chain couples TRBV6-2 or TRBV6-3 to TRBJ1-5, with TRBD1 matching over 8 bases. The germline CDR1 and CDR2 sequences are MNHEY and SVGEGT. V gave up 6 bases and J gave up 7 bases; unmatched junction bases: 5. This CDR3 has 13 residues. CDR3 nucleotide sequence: TGTGCCAGCAGCATAACAGGGGGGCAGCCCCAGCATTTT. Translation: CASSITGGQPQHF.

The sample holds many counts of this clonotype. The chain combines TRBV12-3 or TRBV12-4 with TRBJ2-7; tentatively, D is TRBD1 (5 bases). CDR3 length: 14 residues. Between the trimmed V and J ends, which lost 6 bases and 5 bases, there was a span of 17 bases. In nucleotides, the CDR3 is TGTGCCAGCAGCCAACCCCCAGGGTCCCACGAGCAGTACTTC. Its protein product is CASSQPPGSHEQYF.

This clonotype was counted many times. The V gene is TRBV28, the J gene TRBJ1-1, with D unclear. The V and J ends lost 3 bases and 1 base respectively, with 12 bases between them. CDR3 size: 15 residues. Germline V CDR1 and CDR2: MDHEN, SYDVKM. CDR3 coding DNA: TGTGCCAGCAGTTTGTTCCCGGGAGGGAACACTGAAGCTTTCTTT. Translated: CASSLFPGGNTEAFF.

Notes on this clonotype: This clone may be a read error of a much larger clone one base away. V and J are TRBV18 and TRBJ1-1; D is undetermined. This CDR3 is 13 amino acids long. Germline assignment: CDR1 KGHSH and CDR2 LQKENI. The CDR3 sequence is CASSGTLNTEAVF. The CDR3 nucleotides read TGTGCCAGCTCGGGCACCTTGAACACTGAAGCTGTCTTT.

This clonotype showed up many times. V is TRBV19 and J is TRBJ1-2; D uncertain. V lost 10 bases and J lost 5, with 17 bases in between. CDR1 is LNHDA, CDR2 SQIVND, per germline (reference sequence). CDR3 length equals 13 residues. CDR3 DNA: TGTGCCATCTCAGACCCTGGACGGTATGGCTACACCTTC. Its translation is CAISDPGRYGYTF.

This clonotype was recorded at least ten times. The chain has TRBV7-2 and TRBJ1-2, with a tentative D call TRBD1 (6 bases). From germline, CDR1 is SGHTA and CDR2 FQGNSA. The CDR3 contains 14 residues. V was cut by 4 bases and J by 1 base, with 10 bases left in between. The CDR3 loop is CASSWGDINYGYTF. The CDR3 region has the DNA TGTGCCAGCAGCTGGGGGGACATTAACTATGGCTACACCTTC.

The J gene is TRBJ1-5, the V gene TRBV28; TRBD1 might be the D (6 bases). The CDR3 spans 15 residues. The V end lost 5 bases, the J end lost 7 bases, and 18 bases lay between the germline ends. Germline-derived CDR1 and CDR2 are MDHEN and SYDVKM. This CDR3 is CASSQSQGGGQPQHF. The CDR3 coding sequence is TGTGCCAGCAGTCAATCACAGGGAGGAGGGCAGCCCCAGCATTTT.

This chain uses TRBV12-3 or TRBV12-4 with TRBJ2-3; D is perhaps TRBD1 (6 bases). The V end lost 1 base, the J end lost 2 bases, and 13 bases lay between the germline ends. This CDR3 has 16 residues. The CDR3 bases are TGTGCCAGCAGTTTAGACAGGGATATATCCACAGATACGCAGTATTTT. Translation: CASSLDRDISTDTQYF.

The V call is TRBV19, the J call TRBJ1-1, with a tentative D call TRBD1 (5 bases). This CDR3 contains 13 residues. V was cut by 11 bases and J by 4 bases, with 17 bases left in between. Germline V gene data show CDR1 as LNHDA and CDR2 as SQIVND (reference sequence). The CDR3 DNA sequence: TGTGCCGCGGGGGAGGGGATGAGCACTGAAGCTTTCTTT. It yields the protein CAAGEGMSTEAFF.

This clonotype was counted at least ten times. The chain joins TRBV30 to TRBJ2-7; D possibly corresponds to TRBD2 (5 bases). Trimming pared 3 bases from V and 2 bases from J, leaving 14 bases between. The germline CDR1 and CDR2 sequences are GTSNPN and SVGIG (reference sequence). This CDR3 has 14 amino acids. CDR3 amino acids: CAWREFEGAYEQYF. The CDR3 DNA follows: TGTGCCTGGAGGGAGTTTGAGGGAGCCTACGAGCAGTACTTC.

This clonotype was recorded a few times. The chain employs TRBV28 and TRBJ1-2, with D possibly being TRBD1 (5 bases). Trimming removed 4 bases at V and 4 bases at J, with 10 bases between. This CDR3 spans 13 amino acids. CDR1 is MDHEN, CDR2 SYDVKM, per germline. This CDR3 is CASSSRDFYGYTF. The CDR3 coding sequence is TGTGCCAGCAGTTCACGGGACTTCTATGGCTACACCTTC.

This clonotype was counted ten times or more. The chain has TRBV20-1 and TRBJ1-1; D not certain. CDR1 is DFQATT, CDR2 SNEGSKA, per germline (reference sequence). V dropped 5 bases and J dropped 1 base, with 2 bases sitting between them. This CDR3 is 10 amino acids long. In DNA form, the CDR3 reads TGCAGTGCTCCGAACACTGAAGCTTTCTTT. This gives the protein CSAPNTEAFF.

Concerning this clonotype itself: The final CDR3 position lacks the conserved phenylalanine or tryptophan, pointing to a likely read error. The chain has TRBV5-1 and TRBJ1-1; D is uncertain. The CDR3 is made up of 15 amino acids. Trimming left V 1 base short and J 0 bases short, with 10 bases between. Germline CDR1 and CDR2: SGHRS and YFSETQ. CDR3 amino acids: CASSLISDMNTEAFY. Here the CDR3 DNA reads TGCGCCAGCAGCTTGATCTCAGACATGAACACTGAAGCTTTCTAT.

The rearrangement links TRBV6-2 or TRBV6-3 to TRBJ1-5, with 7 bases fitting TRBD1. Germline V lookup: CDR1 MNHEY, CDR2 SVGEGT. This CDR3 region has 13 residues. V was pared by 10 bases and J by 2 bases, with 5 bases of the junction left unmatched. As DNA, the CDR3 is TGTGCCACCGAAGACAGGGGCAATCAGCCCCAGCATTTT. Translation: CATEDRGNQPQHF.

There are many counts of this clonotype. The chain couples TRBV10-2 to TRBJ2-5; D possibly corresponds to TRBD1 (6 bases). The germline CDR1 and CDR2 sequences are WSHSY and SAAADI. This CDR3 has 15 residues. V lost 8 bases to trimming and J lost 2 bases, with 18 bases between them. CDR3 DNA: TGCGCCAGCGGCGACCACAGGGAGTTGCAAGAGACCCAGTACTTC. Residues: CASGDHRELQETQYF.

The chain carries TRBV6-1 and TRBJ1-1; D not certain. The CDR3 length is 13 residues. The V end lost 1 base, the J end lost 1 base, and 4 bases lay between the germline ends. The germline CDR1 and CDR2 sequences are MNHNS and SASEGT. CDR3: CASSEGQNTEAFF. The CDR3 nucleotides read TGTGCCAGCAGTGAAGGCCAGAACACTGAAGCTTTCTTT.

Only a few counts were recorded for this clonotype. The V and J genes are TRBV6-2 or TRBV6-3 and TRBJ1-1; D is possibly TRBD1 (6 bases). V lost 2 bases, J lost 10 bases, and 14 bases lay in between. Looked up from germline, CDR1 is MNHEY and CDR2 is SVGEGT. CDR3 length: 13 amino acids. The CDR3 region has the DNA TGTGCCAGCAGTTACGACCAGGGGATGGTAGCTTTCTTT. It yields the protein CASSYDQGMVAFF.

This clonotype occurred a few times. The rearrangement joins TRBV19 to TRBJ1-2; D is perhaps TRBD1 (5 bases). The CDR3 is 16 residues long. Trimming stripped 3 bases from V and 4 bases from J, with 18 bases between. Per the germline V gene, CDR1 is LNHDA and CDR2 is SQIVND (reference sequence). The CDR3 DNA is TGTGCCAGTAGTATGGGGGAAACACCTAGCATCTATGGCTACACCTTC. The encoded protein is CASSMGETPSIYGYTF.

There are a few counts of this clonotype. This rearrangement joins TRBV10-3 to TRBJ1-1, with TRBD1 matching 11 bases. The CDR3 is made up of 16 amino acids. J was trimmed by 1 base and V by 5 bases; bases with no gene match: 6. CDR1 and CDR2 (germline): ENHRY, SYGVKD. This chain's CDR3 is CAISRTGGGGNTEAFF. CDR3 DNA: TGTGCCATCAGTAGGACAGGGGGCGGCGGGAACACTGAAGCTTTCTTT.

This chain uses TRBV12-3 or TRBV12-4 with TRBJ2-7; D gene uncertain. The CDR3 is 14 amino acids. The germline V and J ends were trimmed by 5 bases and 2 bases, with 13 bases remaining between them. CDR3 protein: CASSPPPDTYEQYF. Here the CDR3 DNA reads TGTGCCAGCAGTCCGCCCCCTGACACCTACGAGCAGTACTTC.

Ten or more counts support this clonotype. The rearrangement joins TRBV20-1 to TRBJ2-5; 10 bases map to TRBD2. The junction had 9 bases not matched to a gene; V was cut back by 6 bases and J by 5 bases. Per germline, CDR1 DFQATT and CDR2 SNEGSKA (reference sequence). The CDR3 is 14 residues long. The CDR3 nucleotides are TGCAGTGCAAGTAGACTAGCGGGTGACGAGACCCAGTACTTC. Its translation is CSASRLAGDETQYF.

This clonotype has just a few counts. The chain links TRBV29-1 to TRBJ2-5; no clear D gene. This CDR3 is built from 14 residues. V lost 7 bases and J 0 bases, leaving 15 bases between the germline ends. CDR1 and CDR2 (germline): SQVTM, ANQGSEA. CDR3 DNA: TGCAGCGCTGCGGAAGTGGCATACCAAGAGACCCAGTACTTC. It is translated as CSAAEVAYQETQYF.

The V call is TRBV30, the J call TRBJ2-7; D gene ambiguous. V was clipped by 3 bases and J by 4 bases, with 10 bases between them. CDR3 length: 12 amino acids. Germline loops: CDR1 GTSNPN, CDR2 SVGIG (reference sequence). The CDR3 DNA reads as TGTGCCTGGAGCTTTCTAGGGTACGAGCAGTACTTC. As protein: CAWSFLGYEQYF. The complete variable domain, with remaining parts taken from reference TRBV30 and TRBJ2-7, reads SQTIHQWPATLVQPVGSPLSLECTVEGTSNPNLYWYRQAAGRGLQLLFYSVGIGQISSEVPQNLSASRPQDRQFILSSKKLLLSDSGFYLCAWSFLGYEQYFGPGTRLTVT.

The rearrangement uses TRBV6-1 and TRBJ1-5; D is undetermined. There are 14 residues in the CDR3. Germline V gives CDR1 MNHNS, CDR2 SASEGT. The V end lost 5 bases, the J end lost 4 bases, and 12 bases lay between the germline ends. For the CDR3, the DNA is TGTGCCAGCAGTACCCAATCCAGGAATCAGCCCCAGCATTTT. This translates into CASSTQSRNQPQHF.

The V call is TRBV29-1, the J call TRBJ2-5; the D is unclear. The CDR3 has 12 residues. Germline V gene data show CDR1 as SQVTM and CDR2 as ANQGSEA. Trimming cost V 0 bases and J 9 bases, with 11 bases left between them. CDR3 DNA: TGCAGCGTTGAAGATCTTGGGCGAGCCCAGTACTTC. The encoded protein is CSVEDLGRAQYF.

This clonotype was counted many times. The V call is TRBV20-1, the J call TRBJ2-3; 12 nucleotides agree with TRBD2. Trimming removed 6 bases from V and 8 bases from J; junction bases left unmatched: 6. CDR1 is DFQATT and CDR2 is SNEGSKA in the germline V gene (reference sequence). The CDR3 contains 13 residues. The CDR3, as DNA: TGCAGTGCCTCTAGCGGGGGGGCAGGTACGCAGTATTTT. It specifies CSASSGGAGTQYF.